This TCR beta chain was sequenced during a study of blood T cells in healthy people across ages. A second PCR, run for about 6 to 12 cycles, used a sample-barcoded 5' primer plus a J-beta primer mix. From the 5' RACE reads, TCRdb called clonotypes with MiXCR, one entry per CDR3 protein. The data show more than 800,000 distinct CDR3 sequences, with 40% to 45% seen just once and under 20% held by the top ten. This CDR3 contains 11 residues. The sample was blood. The V call is TRBV21-1, the J call TRBJ2-3; the table's D call TRBD1 went unverified against the DNA. TRBV21-1 is described as a pseudogene. This receptor was obtained from a woman aged 55-75 years in good health. DNA for the CDR3: TGTGCCAGCAACCCCTGGGATACGCAGTATTTT. Translated: CASNPWDTQYF.